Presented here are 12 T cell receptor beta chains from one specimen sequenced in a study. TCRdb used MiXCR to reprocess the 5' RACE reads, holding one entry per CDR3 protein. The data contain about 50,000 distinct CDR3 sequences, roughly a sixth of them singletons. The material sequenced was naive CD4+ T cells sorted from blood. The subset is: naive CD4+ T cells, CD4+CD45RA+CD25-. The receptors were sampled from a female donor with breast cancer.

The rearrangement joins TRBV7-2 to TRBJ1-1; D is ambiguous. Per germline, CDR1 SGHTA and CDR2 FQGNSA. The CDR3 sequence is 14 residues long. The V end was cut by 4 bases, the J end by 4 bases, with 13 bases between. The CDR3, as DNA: TGTGCCAGCAGCTCCTTAGACTGGGGCACTGAAGCTTTCTTT. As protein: CASSSLDWGTEAFF.

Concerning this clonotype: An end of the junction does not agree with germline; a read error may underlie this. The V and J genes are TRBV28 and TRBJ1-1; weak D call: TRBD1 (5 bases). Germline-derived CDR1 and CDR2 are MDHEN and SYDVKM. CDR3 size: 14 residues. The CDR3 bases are TGTGCCGGCAGTCCGGGGGGAGGGAACACTGAAGCTTTCTTT. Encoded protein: CAGSPGGGNTEAFF.

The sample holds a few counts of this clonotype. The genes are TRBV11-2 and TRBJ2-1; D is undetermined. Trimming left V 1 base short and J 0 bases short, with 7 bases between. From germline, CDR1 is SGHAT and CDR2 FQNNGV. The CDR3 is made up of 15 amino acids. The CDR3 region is CASSLGVNSYNEQFF. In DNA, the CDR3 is TGTGCCAGCAGCTTAGGAGTTAACTCCTACAATGAGCAGTTCTTC.

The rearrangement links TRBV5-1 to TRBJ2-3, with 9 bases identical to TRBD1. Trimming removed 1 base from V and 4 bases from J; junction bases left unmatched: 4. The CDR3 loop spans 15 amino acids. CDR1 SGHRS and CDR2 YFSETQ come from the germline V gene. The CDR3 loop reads CASSLTGGSADTQYF. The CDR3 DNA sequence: TGCGCCAGCAGCTTGACAGGGGGCTCCGCAGATACGCAGTATTTT.

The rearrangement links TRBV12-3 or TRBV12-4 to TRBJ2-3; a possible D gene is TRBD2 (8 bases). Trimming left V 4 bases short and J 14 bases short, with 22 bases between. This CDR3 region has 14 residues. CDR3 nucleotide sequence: TGTGCCAGCAGTTCACACACTAGCGGAGGGGGCGGGTATTTT. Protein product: CASSSHTSGGGGYF.

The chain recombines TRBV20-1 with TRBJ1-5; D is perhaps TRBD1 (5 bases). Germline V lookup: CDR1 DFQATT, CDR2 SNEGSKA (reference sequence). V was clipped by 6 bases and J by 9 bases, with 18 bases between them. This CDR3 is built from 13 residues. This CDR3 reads CSAKGTTVSPQHF. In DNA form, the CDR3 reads TGCAGTGCCAAGGGGACGACGGTGTCGCCCCAGCATTTT.

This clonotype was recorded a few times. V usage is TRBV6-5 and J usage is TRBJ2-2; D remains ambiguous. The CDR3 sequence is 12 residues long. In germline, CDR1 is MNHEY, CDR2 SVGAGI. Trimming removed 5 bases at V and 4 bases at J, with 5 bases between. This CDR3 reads CASSATTGELFF. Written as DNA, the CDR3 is TGTGCCAGCAGTGCGACCACCGGGGAGCTGTTTTTT.

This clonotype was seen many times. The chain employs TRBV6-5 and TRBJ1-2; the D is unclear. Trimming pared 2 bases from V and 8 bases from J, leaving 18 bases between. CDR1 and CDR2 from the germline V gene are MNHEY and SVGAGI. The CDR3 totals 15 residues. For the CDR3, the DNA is TGTGCCAGCAGTTACGACGGGAACGCCATTGAGGGCTACACCTTC. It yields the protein CASSYDGNAIEGYTF.

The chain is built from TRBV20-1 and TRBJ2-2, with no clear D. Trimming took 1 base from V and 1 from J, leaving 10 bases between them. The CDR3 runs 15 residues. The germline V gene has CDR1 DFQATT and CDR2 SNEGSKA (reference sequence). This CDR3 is CSARVSRGNTGELFF. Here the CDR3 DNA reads TGCAGTGCTAGAGTCTCTAGAGGGAACACCGGGGAGCTGTTTTTT.

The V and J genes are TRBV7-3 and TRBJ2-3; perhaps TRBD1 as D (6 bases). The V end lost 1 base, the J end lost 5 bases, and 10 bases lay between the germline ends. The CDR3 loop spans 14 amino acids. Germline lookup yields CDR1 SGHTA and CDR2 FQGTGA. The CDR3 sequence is CASSLKGGIDTQYF. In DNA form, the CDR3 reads TGTGCCAGCAGCTTAAAAGGGGGTATAGATACGCAGTATTTT.

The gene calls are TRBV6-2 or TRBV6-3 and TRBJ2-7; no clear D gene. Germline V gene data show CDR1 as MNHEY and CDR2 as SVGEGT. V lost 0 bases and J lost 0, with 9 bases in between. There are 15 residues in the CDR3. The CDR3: CASSYSVKSSYEQYF. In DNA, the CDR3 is TGTGCCAGCAGTTACTCGGTAAAGAGCTCCTACGAGCAGTACTTC.

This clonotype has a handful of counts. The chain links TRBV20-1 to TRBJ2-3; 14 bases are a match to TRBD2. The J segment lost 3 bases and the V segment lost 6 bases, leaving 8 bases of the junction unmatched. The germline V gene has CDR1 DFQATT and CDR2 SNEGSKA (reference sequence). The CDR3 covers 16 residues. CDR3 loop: CSAGGLAGVQTDTQYF. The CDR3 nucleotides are TGCAGTGCGGGGGGACTAGCGGGAGTACAGACAGATACGCAGTATTTT.